This TCR beta chain was observed in a study of regulatory T cells in long-lasting Graves disease. This clonotype was seen a few times. Antigen: not known. Time point given: persistent/refractory GD, antithyroid drugs over 5 years with positive TRAb. From PBMCs, RNA was extracted and then used to make the TCR library. Study-level results: There was favoring of TRBV28, TRBJ1-2 and TRBJ2-5 in persistent disease.

With iRepertoire HTBI primers and Arm-PCR of CDR3 regions, TCR beta libraries were built. TCRdb called the multiplex PCR reads again in MiXCR, with one record for every CDR3 protein. The repertoire holds 400,000 to 450,000 distinct CDR3 sequences, roughly a quarter seen once, with approximately 28% in the top ten. Germline V gene data show CDR1 as SGHRS and CDR2 as YFSETQ. The CDR3 contains 19 residues. The V end was cut by 4 bases, the J end by 5 bases, with 30 bases between. The rearrangement links TRBV5-1 to TRBJ2-5; D possibly matches TRBD1 or TRBD2 (5 bases each). The receptor's source is a female donor with Graves disease. The specimen comprised peripheral blood mononuclear cells (PBMCs), sampled when the disease was refractory, from a patient treated with antithyroid drugs. CDR3 protein: CASSMDPPGRGDSGETQYF. CDR3 DNA sequence: TGCGCCAGCAGCATGGACCCACCGGGACGCGGAGATTCGGGGGAGACCCAGTACTTC.